Shown below are 9 T cell receptor beta chains from a single sample sequenced in a study of shared clonotypes between healthy human individuals. Profiled with immunoSEQ multiplex PCR; TCRdb holds only in-frame clones, not every one. This sample has hundreds of thousands of clones, with less than 80% found just once. The sequencing sample was made of memory CD4+ T cells sorted from blood. Documented subset: CD45RA-negative fraction. These receptors were collected from a woman aged 30 to 39 in good health.

The rearrangement joins TRBV14 to TRBJ2-7, with 7 nucleotides matching TRBD2. The V gene's germline CDR1 is SGHDN and CDR2 FVKESK. The CDR3 spans 14 residues. The V gene end was trimmed by 3 bases and the J gene end by 2 bases; junction bases not matched to a gene: 4. The chain's CDR3 is CASSHGGGAYEQYF. The CDR3 DNA is TGTGCCAGCAGCCACGGGGGAGGGGCCTACGAGCAGTACTTC.

The rearrangement uses TRBV28 and TRBJ1-2, with a possible D match to TRBD1 (5 bases). Germline V gives CDR1 MDHEN, CDR2 SYDVKM. Trimming stripped 7 bases from V and 4 bases from J, with 16 bases between. The CDR3 sequence is 14 residues long. The CDR3 loop reads CASTLGTGAYGYTF. As DNA, the CDR3 is TGTGCCAGCACCCTGGGGACCGGGGCCTATGGCTACACCTTC.

In its sample, this clone was seen a few times. The rearrangement uses TRBV15 and TRBJ2-7, with TRBD1 matching over 9 bases. This CDR3 has 15 amino acids. Germline lookup yields CDR1 LNHNV and CDR2 YYDKDF (reference sequence). With V trimmed by 1 base and J by 7 bases, 8 bases remained unmatched. The CDR3 loop is CATSRGRDRAGEQYF. CDR3 sequence (DNA): TGTGCCACCAGCAGAGGAAGGGACAGGGCGGGAGAGCAGTACTTC. Full variable domain (outside the CDR3, taken from reference TRBV15 and TRBJ2-7): DAMVIQNPRYQVTQFGKPVTLSCSQTLNHNVMYWYQQKSSQAPKLLFHYYDKDFNNEADTPDNFQSRRPNTSFCFLDIRSPGLGDTAMYLCATSRGRDRAGEQYFGPGTRLTVT.

The V and J genes are TRBV15 and TRBJ2-5; tentative D call: TRBD2 (5 bases). The CDR3 contains 13 residues. CDR1 and CDR2 (germline): LNHNV, YYDKDF (reference sequence). The V end lost 1 base, the J end lost 9 bases, and 12 bases lay between the germline ends. The CDR3 loop is CATSRASTGAQYF. CDR3 sequence (DNA): TGTGCCACCAGCAGAGCCTCGACCGGGGCCCAGTACTTC.

CDR3 DNA sequence: TGTGCCAGCAGAAGTCCGGGACAGGTGTCAAAGGGGGAGCTGTTTTTT. Protein product: CASRSPGQVSKGELFF. J is TRBJ2-2 and V is TRBV28, with 8 bases aligning to TRBD1. V dropped 6 bases and J dropped 8; count of bases not matched to a gene: 14. The length of the CDR3 is 16 residues. Germline V gene lookup returns CDR1 MDHEN and CDR2 SYDVKM.

J is TRBJ2-7 and V is TRBV7-6; D perhaps matches TRBD1 (6 bases). This CDR3 contains 15 residues. The germline gives CDR1 SGHVS, CDR2 FNYEAQ. The V end lost 1 base, the J end lost 5 bases, and 15 bases lay between the germline ends. CDR3 region: CASSLGGQGSHEQYF. Here the CDR3 DNA reads TGTGCCAGCAGCTTAGGGGGACAAGGGTCACACGAGCAGTACTTC. The full variable domain, rest sourced from reference TRBV7-6 and TRBJ2-7, is GAGVSQSPRYKVTKRGQDVALRCDPISGHVSLYWYRQALGQGPEFLTYFNYEAQQDKSGLPNDRFSAERPEGSISTLTIQRTEQRDSAMYRCASSLGGQGSHEQYFGPGTRLTVT.

This sequence joins TRBV7-3 and TRBJ2-7; possibly TRBD1 or TRBD2 for D (6 bases each). Germline CDR1 is SGHTA and CDR2 is FQGTGA. The CDR3 has 16 amino acids. Trimming left V 1 base short and J 7 bases short, with 20 bases between. The CDR3 DNA reads TGTGCCAGCAGCTTAAATCCGGGGGCTACCCTTGGGGAGCAGTACTTC. Its protein is CASSLNPGATLGEQYF.

The rearrangement uses TRBV19 and TRBJ1-3; TRBD1 might be the D (6 bases). Germline CDR1 reads LNHDA; CDR2 reads SQIVND (reference sequence). V dropped 6 bases and J dropped 2 bases, with 11 bases sitting between them. This CDR3 comprises 14 residues. CDR3 amino acids: CASSQGSAGNTIYF. As DNA, the CDR3 is TGTGCCAGTAGCCAGGGGTCTGCTGGAAACACCATATATTTT.

The chain uses TRBV29-1 and TRBJ1-4; TRBD1 is a possible D gene (5 bases). Between the trimmed V and J ends, which lost 7 bases and 3 bases, there was a span of 9 bases. Per germline, CDR1 SQVTM and CDR2 ANQGSEA. The CDR3 contains 12 residues. Here the CDR3 reads CSARDANEKLFF. The CDR3 coding sequence is TGCAGCGCCCGGGACGCTAATGAAAAACTGTTTTTT.